Listed below are T cell receptor beta chains from one sample, sequenced in a study of neurological immune-mediated disorders. TCRdb passed the 5' RACE reads through MiXCR, listing each CDR3 protein once. The profile shows 20,000 to 25,000 distinct CDR3 sequences, around 6.2% of them singletons. The sample was CD8+ T cells from blood. Receptors originate from a man between 18 and 29 years old in good health. The CDR3 runs from the conserved cysteine through the conserved F or W. Each record gives: V gene, clone size, D gene, J gene, CDR3 protein, CDR3 DNA. A D gene is named only where the DNA matches it firmly. Size tells how often a clone was seen, or its class if it is expanded.

v_call: TRBV27; clone_size: many; d_call: .; j_call: TRBJ2-1; cdr3_aa: CASSLSNGMQFF; cdr3_nt: TGTGCCAGCAGTTTATCGAACGGAATGCAGTTCTTC
v_call: TRBV2; clone_size: many; d_call: .; j_call: TRBJ2-7; cdr3_aa: CASSELGYYEQYF; cdr3_nt: TGTGCCAGCAGTGAATTGGGGTACTACGAGCAGTACTTC
v_call: TRBV27; clone_size: many; d_call: .; j_call: TRBJ1-1; cdr3_aa: CASSLTGNTEAFF; cdr3_nt: TGTGCCAGCAGTTTAACAGGGAACACTGAAGCTTTCTTT
v_call: TRBV5-6; clone_size: many; d_call: .; j_call: TRBJ2-1; cdr3_aa: CASRHSYVGLYNEQFF; cdr3_nt: TGTGCCAGCAGACACAGTTACGTTGGTCTATACAATGAGCAGTTCTTC
v_call: TRBV12-3/TRBV12-4; clone_size: many; d_call: TRBD1; j_call: TRBJ2-2; cdr3_aa: CASNPGQVSGELFF; cdr3_nt: TGTGCCAGCAACCCGGGACAGGTCAGCGGGGAGCTGTTTTTT
v_call: TRBV27; clone_size: many; d_call: .; j_call: TRBJ1-6; cdr3_aa: CASSLTGSPLHF; cdr3_nt: TGTGCCAGCAGTCTGACAGGTTCACCCCTCCACTTT
v_call: TRBV3-1; clone_size: many; d_call: .; j_call: TRBJ2-1; cdr3_aa: CASSPQGGSYNEQFF; cdr3_nt: TGTGCCAGCAGCCCACAGGGGGGGTCCTACAATGAGCAGTTCTTC
v_call: TRBV20-1; clone_size: many; d_call: .; j_call: TRBJ2-5; cdr3_aa: CSAWGLPGQETQYF; cdr3_nt: TGCAGTGCTTGGGGCCTGCCCGGCCAAGAGACCCAGTACTTC
v_call: TRBV10-3; clone_size: many; d_call: TRBD1; j_call: TRBJ1-3; cdr3_aa: CAIEYRGKSGNTIYF; cdr3_nt: TGTGCCATCGAATACAGGGGGAAGTCTGGAAACACCATATATTTT
v_call: TRBV9; clone_size: many; d_call: TRBD1; j_call: TRBJ1-1; cdr3_aa: CASSGGQGTNTEAFF; cdr3_nt: TGTGCCAGCAGCGGAGGACAGGGGACTAACACTGAAGCTTTCTTT
v_call: TRBV29-1; clone_size: many; d_call: .; j_call: TRBJ2-7; cdr3_aa: CSVDVGVHEQYF; cdr3_nt: TGCAGCGTTGATGTGGGGGTCCACGAGCAGTACTTC
v_call: TRBV6-6; clone_size: many; d_call: .; j_call: TRBJ2-1; cdr3_aa: CASTPDSSNEQFF; cdr3_nt: TGTGCCAGCACCCCGGACAGCTCCAATGAGCAGTTCTTC